Listed below are T cell receptor beta chains from one sample, sequenced in a study of blood T cell repertoires in COVID-19. Here immunoSEQ multiplex PCR was the method, and the copy in TCRdb shows in-frame clones only, minus some. Of tens of thousands of clones listed, about nine tenths are singletons. Sequenced material: peripheral blood. These receptors were collected from a human donor with active COVID-19. The donor label of this sample is uncertain. Both conserved end residues are part of each CDR3. Each record gives: D gene, V gene, J gene, clone size, CDR3 protein, CDR3 DNA. A D gene is named only where the DNA matches it firmly. The size entry is marked missing in some rows and otherwise reads once, few, many or a size class.

>-|TRBV1|TRBJ2-7|-
CTSSHQRRPYEQYF
TGCACCAGCAGCCATCAGCGCAGACCCTACGAGCAGTACTTC
>TRBD2|TRBV7-7|TRBJ2-5|-
CASSLGRGGETQYF
TGTGCCAGCAGCCTAGGTCGGGGGGGGGAGACCCAGTACTTC
>TRBD1|TRBV9|TRBJ1-2|once
CASSIGQGRGYTF
TGTGCCAGCAGCATCGGACAGGGAAGAGGCTACACCTTC
>TRBD1|TRBV6-5|TRBJ1-1|-
CASSRDRGLAEAFF
TGTGCCAGCAGCCGAGACAGGGGGCTGGCTGAAGCTTTCTTT
>TRBD1|TRBV18|TRBJ2-3|-
CASSPRQGLGVDTQYF
TGTGCCAGCTCACCACGACAGGGTCTAGGAGTGGATACGCAGTATTTT
>-|TRBV3-1/TRBV3-2|TRBJ2-3|once
CASSQANLDADTQYF
TGTGCCAGCAGCCAAGCTAACCTAGACGCAGATACGCAGTATTTT
>-|TRBV25-1|TRBJ2-5|once
CASSAGAQETQYF
TGTGCCAGCAGTGCTGGGGCCCAGGAGACCCAGTACTTC
>-|TRBV28|TRBJ1-1|-
CASSLHASSTEAFF
TGTGCCAGCAGTTTGCATGCGTCGAGCACTGAAGCTTTCTTT
>-|TRBV19|TRBJ2-3|once
CASNPGTYTDTQYF
TGTGCCAGTAATCCTGGGACTTACACAGATACGCAGTATTTT
>-|TRBV28|TRBJ1-5|-
CASSLAGNQPQHF
TGTGCCAGCAGTTTGGCAGGGAATCAGCCCCAGCATTTT
>-|TRBV7-9|TRBJ2-7|-
CASSSQTDSTEQYF
TGTGCCAGCAGCTCACAAACCGACAGTACCGAGCAGTACTTC
>TRBD1|TRBV7-7|TRBJ2-3|-
CASSTGQGTTDTQYF
TGTGCCAGCAGCACTGGACAGGGCACCACAGATACGCAGTATTTT
>-|TRBV28|TRBJ2-3|-
CASSFNTDTQYF
TGTGCCAGCAGTTTTAATACAGATACGCAGTATTTT
>-|TRBV7-3|TRBJ2-1|-
CASSLKGTDLNEQFF
TGTGCCAGCAGCTTGAAAGGTACAGATTTGAATGAGCAGTTCTTC
>TRBD1|TRBV27|TRBJ2-1|-
CASSLRGQVSYNEQFF
TGTGCCAGCAGTTTAAGGGGACAGGTATCCTACAATGAGCAGTTCTTC
>-|TRBV27|TRBJ1-1|-
CASGRGGNTEAFF
TGTGCCAGTGGACGAGGAGGGAACACTGAAGCTTTCTTT
>-|TRBV18|TRBJ2-7|-
CASSPTGDEQYF
TGTGCCAGCTCACCGACAGGAGACGAGCAGTACTTC
>-|TRBV25-1|TRBJ2-3|-
CASSLLDPDTQYF
TGTGCCAGCAGCTTACTCGATCCAGATACGCAGTATTTT
>-|TRBV3-1/TRBV3-2|TRBJ2-2|once
CASSRETANTGELFF
TGTGCCAGCAGTCGGGAAACGGCGAACACCGGGGAGCTGTTTTTT
>-|TRBV5-1|TRBJ1-1|-
CASSLNSLNTEAFF
TGCGCCAGCAGCTTGAACAGTTTGAACACTGAAGCTTTCTTT
>-|TRBV2|TRBJ2-2|-
CASSSRGPSWTGELFF
TGTGCCAGCAGCTCCAGGGGCCCGTCGTGGACCGGGGAGCTGTTTTTT
>-|TRBV19|TRBJ2-3|-
CASSIDSSTDTQYF
TGTGCCAGTAGTATCGACAGTAGCACAGATACGCAGTATTTT
>TRBD2|TRBV9|TRBJ2-2|-
CASSVARGGSGSTGELFF
TGTGCCAGCAGCGTAGCTAGAGGGGGTAGCGGGAGCACCGGGGAGCTGTTTTTT
>-|TRBV14|TRBJ2-5|-
CASSQTQGYQETQYF
TGTGCCAGCAGCCAGACCCAGGGGTATCAAGAGACCCAGTACTTC
>-|TRBV23-1|TRBJ2-3|-
CASSQTGGSTDTQYF
TGCGCCAGCAGTCAAACCGGGGGTAGCACAGATACGCAGTATTTT
>-|TRBV6-4|TRBJ2-7|-
CATPNPPRPHYYEQYF
TGTGCCACTCCAAATCCGCCGAGGCCACATTACTACGAGCAGTACTTC
>TRBD2|TRBV7-2|TRBJ2-1|-
CASSLGGGHDEQFF
TGTGCCAGCAGCTTGGGGGGAGGGCATGACGAGCAGTTCTTC
>-|TRBV12-3/TRBV12-4|TRBJ2-3|-
CASQRGGADTQYF
TGTGCCAGTCAACGCGGCGGGGCAGATACGCAGTATTTT
>TRBD2|TRBV14|TRBJ2-1|-
CASSLPAGPPYNEQFF
TGTGCCAGCAGCCTCCCAGCGGGGCCCCCCTACAATGAGCAGTTCTTC
>-|TRBV7-2|TRBJ2-2|-
CASSFRNGELFF
TGTGCCAGCAGCTTCAGGAATGGGGAGCTGTTTTTT
>TRBD1|TRBV29-1|TRBJ2-7|once
CSVEPGQGRYEQYF
TGCAGCGTGGAACCGGGACAGGGGAGGTACGAGCAGTACTTC
>-|TRBV19|TRBJ2-2|few
CASSGRDSPGELFF
TGTGCCAGTAGTGGTAGGGACTCCCCCGGGGAGCTGTTTTTT